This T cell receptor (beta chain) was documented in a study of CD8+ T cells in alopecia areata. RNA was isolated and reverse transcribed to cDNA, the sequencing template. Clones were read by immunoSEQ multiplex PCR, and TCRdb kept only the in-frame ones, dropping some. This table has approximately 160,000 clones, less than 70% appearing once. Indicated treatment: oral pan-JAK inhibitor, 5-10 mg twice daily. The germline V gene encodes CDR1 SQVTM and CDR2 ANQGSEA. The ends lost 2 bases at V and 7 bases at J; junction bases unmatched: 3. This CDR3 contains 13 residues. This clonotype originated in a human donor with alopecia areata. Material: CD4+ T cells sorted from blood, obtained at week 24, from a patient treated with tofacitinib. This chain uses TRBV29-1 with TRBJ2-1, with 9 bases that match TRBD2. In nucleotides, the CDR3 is TGCAGCGTTGAACTAGCGGGGTCGAATGAGCAGTTCTTC. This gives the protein CSVELAGSNEQFF.